The rows below give T cell receptor beta chains drawn from one sample of a study of vaccination effects on CD4 cells after COVID-19. Clones were sequenced by immunoSEQ multiplex PCR, and TCRdb holds only the in-frame ones, with some missing. The sample lists about 58,000 clones, about 80% occurring once. Antigen specificity for these receptors is unknown. Sequences were derived from CD4+ T cells from PBMCs cultured without peptide, sampled before COVID-19 vaccination. These receptors originate from a human donor who received a COVID-19 vaccine. Both conserved end residues are part of each CDR3. The D gene is left open where the match is weak. Some rows have no size entry. The others give once, few or many, or a class for an expanded clone.

J gene	D gene	clone size	V gene	CDR3 DNA	CDR3 protein
TRBJ1-5	.	.	TRBV24-1	TGTGCCACTCAGAGTGTAAATCAGCCCCAGCATTTT	CATQSVNQPQHF
TRBJ1-4	.	.	TRBV6-1	TGTGCCAGCAGTGAAGCGAGCGGAGGGAAGGAAAAACTGTTTTTT	CASSEASGGKEKLFF
TRBJ2-3	.	.	TRBV10-3	TGTGCCATCAGTGAGTCCAGGGGTGGGACACCTAGCACAGATACGCAGTATTTT	CAISESRGGTPSTDTQYF
TRBJ2-3	.	once	TRBV6-6	TGTGCCAGCAGTTTGGACAGCTCTAGCACAGATACGCAGTATTTT	CASSLDSSSTDTQYF
TRBJ2-5	TRBD2	.	TRBV30	TGTGCACATGAGCGGGGCGAGACCCAGTACTTC	CAHERGETQYF
TRBJ2-5	TRBD2	.	TRBV5-4	TGTGCCAGCAGCTTGGATGGGCTAGCGGGGGGCCCAGAGACCCAGTACTTC	CASSLDGLAGGPETQYF
TRBJ1-3	TRBD1	once	TRBV7-2	TGTGCCAGCAGCCTTTGGGACAGTGGAAACACCATATATTTT	CASSLWDSGNTIYF
TRBJ2-3	TRBD1	.	TRBV18	TGTGCCAGCTCACTTTGGACAGGGATCAGCACAGATACGCAGTATTTT	CASSLWTGISTDTQYF
TRBJ1-4	.	.	TRBV7-2	TGTGCCAGCAGCCCGAGGGGGGTGGATGAAAAACTGTTTTTT	CASSPRGVDEKLFF
TRBJ2-1	.	once	TRBV10-1	TGCGCCAGCAGCTCCCCCGGGAAGGAGCAGTTCTTC	CASSSPGKEQFF
TRBJ2-4	.	once	TRBV11-2	TGTGCCAGCAGCTTAGATCTGGGGTTCCTAGCCAAAAACATTCAGTACTTC	CASSLDLGFLAKNIQYF
TRBJ1-1	TRBD1	.	TRBV7-8	TGTGCCAGCAGCTCCCAACAGGGGATGAACACTGAAGCTTTCTTT	CASSSQQGMNTEAFF
TRBJ2-2	TRBD2	.	TRBV24-1	TGTGCCACCAGTGACCCTCGGACTAGCGACACCGGGGAGCTGTTTTTT	CATSDPRTSDTGELFF
TRBJ2-1	TRBD1	.	TRBV18	TGTGCCAGCTCACCACGACAGGGGAGCAATGAGCAGTTCTTC	CASSPRQGSNEQFF
TRBJ1-6	TRBD1	.	TRBV23-1	TGCGCCAGCAGTCAATCGGTGACAGGGGAGGCGCCTAATTCACCCCTCCACTTT	CASSQSVTGEAPNSPLHF
TRBJ1-2	TRBD1	.	TRBV18	TGTGCCAGCTCCGCGACAGGGGAGAATTATGGCTACACCTTC	CASSATGENYGYTF
TRBJ2-3	.	.	TRBV7-2	TGTGCCAGCAGCTTACGTACAGATACGCAGTATTTT	CASSLRTDTQYF
TRBJ2-5	TRBD2	.	TRBV4-1	TGCGCCAGCAGCCTCCGCCCGACTAGCGGGGTTGAGACCCAGTACTTC	CASSLRPTSGVETQYF
TRBJ1-1	.	once	TRBV3-1/TRBV3-2	TGTGCCAGCAGCCAAGCCCAGGGTTTGAACACTGAAGCTTTCTTT	CASSQAQGLNTEAFF
TRBJ1-5	.	.	TRBV21-1	TGTGCCAGCAGCGATCCGTCAGGGCAAAAGTTGCCGAACCCTAATCAGCCCCAGCATTTT	CASSDPSGQKLPNPNQPQHF
TRBJ2-3	.	.	TRBV5-1	TGCGCCAGCAGCTTGGGGGACCCCTCGGCGGATACGCAGTATTTT	CASSLGDPSADTQYF
TRBJ1-2	TRBD1	.	TRBV19	TGTGCCAGTAGTATGAACAGGGGGCTTTGGAGCTATGGCTACACCTTC	CASSMNRGLWSYGYTF
TRBJ2-1	TRBD2	.	TRBV9	TGTGCCAGCAGCGTAGAGGCGGGAGGCGGGGGGGGATTTGAGCAGTTCTTC	CASSVEAGGGGGFEQFF
TRBJ2-1	.	.	TRBV7-9	TGTGCCAGCAGCCCGGGGTCGCAGACCTTCTCCTACAATGAGCAGTTCTTC	CASSPGSQTFSYNEQFF
TRBJ1-1	TRBD1	.	TRBV5-1	TGCGCCAGCAGCTCCGGGGGACAGGGATTGAACACTGAAGCTTTCTTT	CASSSGGQGLNTEAFF
TRBJ2-3	TRBD2	.	TRBV28	TGTGCCAGCAGTTCCGGGGGGGCTGCGGATACGCAGTATTTT	CASSSGGAADTQYF
TRBJ1-1	TRBD1	.	TRBV7-8	TGTGCCAGCAGCTTAAGACAGGGGGCTGACACTGAAGCTTTCTTT	CASSLRQGADTEAFF